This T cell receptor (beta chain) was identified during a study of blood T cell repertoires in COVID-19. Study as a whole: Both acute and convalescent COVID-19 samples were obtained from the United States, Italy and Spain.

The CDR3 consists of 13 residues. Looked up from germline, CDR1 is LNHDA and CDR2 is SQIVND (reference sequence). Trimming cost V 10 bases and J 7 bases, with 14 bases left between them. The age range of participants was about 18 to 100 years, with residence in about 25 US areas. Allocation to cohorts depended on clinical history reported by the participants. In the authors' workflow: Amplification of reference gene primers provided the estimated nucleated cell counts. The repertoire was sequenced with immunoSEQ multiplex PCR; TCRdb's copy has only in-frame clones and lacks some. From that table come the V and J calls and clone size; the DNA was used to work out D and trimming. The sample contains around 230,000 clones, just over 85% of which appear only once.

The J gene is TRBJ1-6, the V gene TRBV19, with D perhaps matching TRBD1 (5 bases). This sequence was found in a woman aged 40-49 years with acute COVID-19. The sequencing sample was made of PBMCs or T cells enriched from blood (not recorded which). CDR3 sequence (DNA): TGTGCCACTCACGACAGCCTAAATTCACCCCTCCACTTT. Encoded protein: CATHDSLNSPLHF.